Following are 7 T cell receptor beta chains from one sample sequenced in a study of blood T cell repertoires in COVID-19. Some clones are missing from TCRdb's copy, which holds only in-frame ones; the method was immunoSEQ multiplex PCR. The table records roughly 250,000 clones, approximately 79% of them present only once. Sequencing was done on a sample of peripheral blood. The origin of the receptors is a woman in her thirties or forties with active or convalescent COVID-19.

J is TRBJ1-6 and V is TRBV2, with 7 bases lining up with TRBD1. Trimming at V came to 10 bases and at J to 9 bases, leaving 9 bases not matched to a gene. Germline V gene lookup returns CDR1 SNHLY and CDR2 FYNNEI. The CDR3 consists of 13 residues. The CDR3 loop reads CATWGQFSSPLHF. The DNA for the CDR3 is TGTGCCACCTGGGGACAGTTTAGTTCACCCCTCCACTTT.

The V and J genes are TRBV6-1 and TRBJ1-4; D unclear. The CDR3 length is 16 residues. Germline CDR1 MNHNS, CDR2 SASEGT. The V end was cut by 4 bases, the J end by 4 bases, with 16 bases between. CDR3 protein: CASSASPGGGNEKLFF. The CDR3 DNA follows: TGTGCCAGCAGTGCCTCCCCCGGAGGCGGTAATGAAAAACTGTTTTTT.

The genes are TRBV10-3 and TRBJ2-3, with 15 bases aligning to TRBD2. Germline V gene data show CDR1 as ENHRY and CDR2 as SYGVKD. V lost 4 bases to trimming and J lost 3 bases; unmatched junction nucleotides: 5. The CDR3 has 17 amino acids. The CDR3 nucleotides are TGTGCCATCAGTGGGACTAGCGGGGGGGAGGGGACAGATACGCAGTATTTT. This encodes CAISGTSGGEGTDTQYF.

The J gene is TRBJ1-1, the V gene TRBV7-3; possible D gene TRBD1, 5 bases. The CDR3 is 15 residues long. Trimming removed 1 base at V and 5 bases at J, with 14 bases between. Per germline, CDR1 SGHTA and CDR2 FQGTGA. CDR3 sequence reads: CASSLRLGESTEAFF. The CDR3 DNA sequence: TGTGCCAGCAGCTTAAGGCTAGGGGAAAGTACTGAAGCTTTCTTT.

This clone has only one observation. V is TRBV3-1 (or the pseudogene TRBV3-2) and J is TRBJ2-7, with no clear D. This CDR3 spans 14 amino acids. Germline-derived CDR1 and CDR2 are LGHDT and YNNKEL (reference sequence). V was shortened by 0 bases and J by 4 bases, with 10 bases between the two germline ends. The CDR3 loop is CASSQDEPGYEQYF. DNA for the CDR3: TGTGCCAGCAGCCAAGATGAACCCGGGTACGAGCAGTACTTC.

This chain links TRBV12-3 or TRBV12-4 with TRBJ1-1; D is uncertain. V shed 5 bases and J shed 3 bases, with 7 bases lying between them. The length of the CDR3 is 12 residues. This chain's CDR3 is CASSELYTEAFF. The DNA of the CDR3 is TGTGCCAGCAGTGAGCTTTACACTGAAGCTTTCTTT.

The chain combines TRBV25-1 with TRBJ2-2; TRBD1 agrees at 10 bases. The CDR3 sequence is 17 residues long. CDR1 is MGHDK and CDR2 is SYGVNS in the germline V gene. Trimming cost V 2 bases and J 7 bases; bases outside gene matches: 10. The CDR3 loop reads CASSEGAGTGVHGELFF. The DNA for the CDR3 is TGTGCCAGCAGTGAAGGGGCCGGGACAGGGGTACACGGGGAGCTGTTTTTT.